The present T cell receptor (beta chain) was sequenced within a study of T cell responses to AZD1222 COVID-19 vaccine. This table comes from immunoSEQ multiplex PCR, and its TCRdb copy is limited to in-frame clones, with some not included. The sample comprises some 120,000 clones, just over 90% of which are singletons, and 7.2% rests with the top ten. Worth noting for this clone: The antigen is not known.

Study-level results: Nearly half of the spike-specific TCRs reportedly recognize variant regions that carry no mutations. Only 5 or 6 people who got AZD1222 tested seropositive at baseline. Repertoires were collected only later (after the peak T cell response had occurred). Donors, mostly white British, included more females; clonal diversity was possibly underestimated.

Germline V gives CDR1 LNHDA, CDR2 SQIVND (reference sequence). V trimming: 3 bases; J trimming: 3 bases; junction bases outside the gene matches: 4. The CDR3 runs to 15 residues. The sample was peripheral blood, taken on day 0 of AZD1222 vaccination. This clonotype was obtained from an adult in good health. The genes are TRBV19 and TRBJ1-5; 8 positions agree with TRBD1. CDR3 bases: TGTGCCAGTAGTATGGACAGGGAGATCAATCAGCCCCAGCATTTT. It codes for CASSMDREINQPQHF.